This TCR beta chain appears in the sequencing data of a study of T cells in Graves' hyperthyroidism and ophthalmopathy (dated by TCRdb to the late 2010s). Regarding the complete study: Peripheral blood was collected at initial diagnosis, before any treatment. A discovery cohort of around 100 patients, about 44 with Graves' ophthalmopathy and about 58 with stable Graves' hyperthyroidism, was used to find distinguishing TCR V-J signatures. Whether ophthalmopathy could be predicted prospectively was tested in an independent validation cohort made up of approximately 19 hyperthyroidism patients plus 17 patients who later progressed to ophthalmopathy. The 95 to 100 discovery patients were randomly split 7:3 into training and test sets. Thyroid tissue and blood T-cell repertoires from six Graves' hyperthyroidism patients were also compared in the study. After sampling, hyperthyroidism patients received methimazole starting at 30 mg daily, and ophthalmopathy patients received high-dose intravenous methylprednisolone. TCR Vbeta CDR3 sequencing of some 140 peripheral blood samples (over 40 ophthalmopathy, roughly 72 hyperthyroidism and roughly 17 progressor patients) is reported in the paper.

TCR beta CDR3 regions were amplified from RNA transcripts. The first round of RT-PCR for the TCR CDR3 was performed with the HTBI primer set and the Qiagen OneStep RT-PCR kit. Libraries were constructed in a second round of multiplex PCR, after which size selection and purification were performed. Sequencing of the libraries was done on an Illumina HiSeq2000 using paired-end 100 bp reads. As for the authors' bioinformatics: SOAPnuke was used to process the raw data, removing reads that contained adapters or uncalled bases, had a mean Phred below 15, or lacked an exact match to the constant primer or identifier. High-quality paired reads were merged using COPE v1.2.5, and each unique nucleotide sequence was defined as a clonotype. Clonotypes were aligned to IMGT TRBV, TRBD and TRBJ reference segments using MiTCR v1.1. Analysis was restricted to V-J combinations with a frequency above 0.0001, which covered 99.2% of repertoires. A TCS score was defined as the ratio between F50 (clonal expansion) and ExV (chaos), using BLOSUM62-based TCRdist between CDR3 peptides within each V-J. Welch's t-statistics and random forest reduced roughly 530 V-J features to some 14, which were used in a naive Bayes classifier (R e1071). TCRdb's own reprocessing of the public reads used fastp at Q25 and MiXCR and kept productive beta chains. Rows are unified per CDR3 protein, each entry keeping the most common DNA and genes. For this entry, the V and J calls and clone size follow TCRdb and not the study's own pipeline. Counted in this sample were approximately 420,000 distinct CDR3 sequences; just under 15% of them appeared once. Roughly 33% of the sample lies in the top ten.

This clonotype was counted at least ten times. Its antigen has not been determined. The input lacks base qualities; no much larger clone sits a single base away. A patient counted as having stable Graves' hyperthyroidism if no progression to ophthalmopathy occurred over 18 months of follow-up. Hyperthyroidism patients were newly diagnosed, with disease duration under 2 months, and aged 18 to 65 years. Exclusion was applied to patients with uncontrolled infections, other autoimmune diseases, pregnancy or lactation. Clinical symptoms, serum thyroxine and TRAb, thyroid ultrasound, and orbital computed tomography formed the basis for the diagnoses. PBMCs were isolated from 7.5 to 10 ml of fresh peripheral blood by Ficoll-Paque density gradient centrifugation. Total RNA was extracted with Trizol reagent, and quality was checked on an Agilent 2100 Bioanalyzer. The investigation overall reported the following: Most expanded thyroid clonotypes (frequency above 0.001) were also detected in blood, a finding suggesting that blood repertoires may reflect thyroid immune responses. In validation, the model predicted progression to ophthalmopathy a median of 6.5 months before onset, with over 55% sensitivity and roughly 73% specificity. In cross-validation, a model built on a 13 V-J signature told ophthalmopathy apart from stable hyperthyroidism with about 90% sensitivity and about 81% specificity, and in testing the same model reached 80%/75%. No statistical method was used to fix the sample size in advance, and group allocation was not hidden from the investigators.

V sheds 2 bases and J sheds 3 bases, leaving 17 bases between their ends. Taken from cysteine to phenylalanine, the CDR3 has 16 residues. Kept here is only the CDR3 DNA, which spans 48 bases and is read in frame from base 1. The germline V gene supplies CDR1 MNHEY and CDR2 SVGEGT. Material: blood. In this chain, TRBV6-2 or TRBV6-3 is recombined with TRBJ2-7; TRBD1 is a weak D gene call, 7 bases matching. The receptor was isolated from a woman in her 30s with Graves' hyperthyroidism. The CDR3 amino acid sequence is: CASSYPRQGGIYEQYF. In nucleotide form, the sequence is TGTGCCAGCAGTTACCCAAGACAGGGAGGAATCTACGAGCAGTACTTC.